The 27 T cell receptor beta chains below come from one sample, sequenced in a study of shared clonotypes between healthy human individuals. Profiled with immunoSEQ multiplex PCR; TCRdb holds only in-frame clones, not every one. The sample includes some 1.5 million clones, around 97% of them seen just once. Material for sequencing was naive CD4+ T cells sorted from blood. The subset is: CD45RA+ positively selected. The receptors here all came from a man aged 25 to 45 in good health.

The rearrangement joins TRBV20-1 to TRBJ1-2; no definite D call. Between the trimmed V and J ends, which lost 5 bases and 8 bases, there was a span of 9 bases. CDR3 size: 10 residues. From germline, CDR1 is DFQATT and CDR2 SNEGSKA (reference sequence). The CDR3 sequence is CSAPSNGYTF. The CDR3 DNA follows: TGCAGTGCTCCCTCGAACGGCTACACCTTC.

This clone was seen once. The rearrangement links TRBV4-1 to TRBJ2-7, with D uncertain. The V gene lost 0 bases and the J gene lost 8 bases, with 8 bases spanning the gap. The CDR3 spans 12 residues. Germline V gene sequence: CDR1 MGHRA, CDR2 YSYEKL. The CDR3 coding sequence is TGCGCCAGCAGCCAAGATCGGGTCAAGCAGTACTTC. Translation: CASSQDRVKQYF.

On this clone itself: Mismatch with germline at one junction end may stem from a read error. The chain combines TRBV7-9 with TRBJ1-1; 8 nucleotides match TRBD1. This CDR3 spans 12 amino acids. Per the germline V gene, CDR1 is SEHNR and CDR2 is FQNEAQ (reference sequence). For the CDR3, the DNA is TGTGCCAGCAGCTTAGTGGACAGGGTGGATGCGTTT. This encodes CASSLVDRVDAF.

V and J are TRBV11-2 and TRBJ1-1, with TRBD1 matching 10 bases. Germline V lookup: CDR1 SGHAT, CDR2 FQNNGV. V gave up 6 bases and J gave up 5 bases; unmatched junction bases: 6. This CDR3 spans 14 amino acids. CDR3 protein: CASRWDRGRTEAFF. CDR3 DNA: TGTGCCAGCAGATGGGACAGGGGAAGGACTGAAGCTTTCTTT.

This chain links TRBV27 with TRBJ2-3; D call uncertain. Trimming took 5 bases from V and 2 from J, leaving 14 bases between them. The CDR3 covers 15 residues. CDR1 and CDR2 (germline): MNHEY, SMNVEV (reference sequence). The CDR3, as DNA: TGTGCCAGCAGTAGCGTAGTGGCCTCCACAGATACGCAGTATTTT. The encoded protein is CASSSVVASTDTQYF.

A single count supports this clone. This chain connects TRBV28 to TRBJ1-2; 11 bases fit TRBD1. CDR1 MDHEN and CDR2 SYDVKM come from the germline V gene. This CDR3 has 16 residues. After removal of 6 bases from V and 1 base from J, the junction contained 7 bases not matched to a gene. The CDR3 bases are TGTGCCAGCAGCATTGGGACAGGGGGAGTTAACTATGGCTACACCTTC. This codes for CASSIGTGGVNYGYTF.

V usage is TRBV19 and J usage is TRBJ2-3, with TRBD1 matching 8 bases. The CDR3 runs 14 residues. V was pared by 6 bases and J by 1 base, with 3 bases of the junction left unmatched. CDR1 LNHDA and CDR2 SQIVND come from the germline V gene (reference sequence). The CDR3 region has the DNA TGTGCCAGTAGGAAGGACAGGGGCACAGATACGCAGTATTTT. It is translated as CASRKDRGTDTQYF.

Written as DNA, the CDR3 is TGTGCCAGCAGCTACGGACTAGCGGGAGGGCCGCCCTACGAGCAGTACTTC. Residues: CASSYGLAGGPPYEQYF. The chain employs TRBV5-4 and TRBJ2-7; TRBD2 agrees at 15 bases. The trim removed 3 bases at V and 2 bases at J, leaving 6 bases unmatched. The CDR3 length is 17 residues. From germline, CDR1 is SGHNT and CDR2 YYREEE (reference sequence).

The rearrangement links TRBV29-1 to TRBJ2-1; the D gene could be TRBD1 or TRBD2 (5 bases each). Germline V gene lookup returns CDR1 SQVTM and CDR2 ANQGSEA. CDR3 size: 14 residues. Trimming pared 4 bases from V and 7 bases from J, leaving 17 bases between. CDR3 nucleotides: TGCAGCGTTGTTGGGAGAAACAACAGGAATGAGCAGTTCTTC. Translated, it gives CSVVGRNNRNEQFF.

The V gene is TRBV27, the J gene TRBJ2-4; D perhaps matches TRBD1 (5 bases). The CDR3 runs to 13 residues. Germline V gene lookup returns CDR1 MNHEY and CDR2 SMNVEV (reference sequence). V lost 5 bases, J lost 6 bases, and 11 bases lay in between. The CDR3 DNA reads as TGTGCCAGCAGTCCCCAGGGCGGAAACATTCAGTACTTC. It specifies CASSPQGGNIQYF.

This clone occurred once. CDR3 DNA: TGTGCCAGTAGTACTAGACGGACCTCTGGGGCCAACGTCCTGACTTTC. As protein: CASSTRRTSGANVLTF. The rearrangement links TRBV19 to TRBJ2-6; D not resolved. This CDR3 has 16 residues. The germline V gene encodes CDR1 LNHDA and CDR2 SQIVND (reference sequence). The V end was cut by 4 bases, the J end by 0 bases, with 10 bases between.

CDR3 in amino acids: CASSPLHRGGGYTF. CDR3 nucleotides: TGTGCCAGCAGCCCCCTCCACAGGGGAGGTGGCTACACCTTC. The rearrangement joins TRBV14 to TRBJ1-2, with 7 nucleotides matching TRBD1. The CDR3 covers 14 residues. The ends lost 4 bases at V and 7 bases at J; junction bases unmatched: 9. Germline V gene lookup returns CDR1 SGHDN and CDR2 FVKESK.

The V gene is TRBV9, the J gene TRBJ2-7; 14 nucleotides match TRBD2. This CDR3 region has 16 residues. The ends lost 2 bases at V and 5 bases at J; junction bases unmatched: 6. CDR1 and CDR2 (germline): SGDLS, YYNGEE. In DNA, the CDR3 is TGTGCCAGCAGCGTGACTAGCGGGAGGGAACCTCACGAGCAGTACTTC. This encodes CASSVTSGREPHEQYF.

This chain uses TRBV6-5 with TRBJ2-5, with 11 bases identical to TRBD2. Germline lookup yields CDR1 MNHEY and CDR2 SVGAGI. The V and J ends lost 0 bases and 1 base, in that order; junction bases with no gene match: 1. This CDR3 contains 16 residues. The chain's CDR3 is CASSYSTSGIQETQYF. The DNA for the CDR3 is TGTGCCAGCAGTTACTCGACTAGCGGGATCCAAGAGACCCAGTACTTC.

The chain joins TRBV13 to TRBJ2-7; D is undetermined. This CDR3 is 13 amino acids long. The V end lost 6 bases, the J end lost 2 bases, and 11 bases lay between the germline ends. In germline, CDR1 is PRHDT, CDR2 FYEKMQ (reference sequence). The chain's CDR3 is CASRAGVTYEQYF. The CDR3 DNA follows: TGTGCCAGCAGAGCTGGGGTGACCTACGAGCAGTACTTC.

CDR3 DNA: TGTGCCAGCAGCTTATTGAGGGGGGAGAACACTGAAGCTTTCTTT. Protein sequence: CASSLLRGENTEAFF. The V and J genes are TRBV7-8 and TRBJ1-1, with D possibly TRBD1 on 6 matching bases. Germline V lookup: CDR1 SGHVS, CDR2 FQNEAQ. V was pared by 2 bases and J by 1 base, with 11 bases between. There are 15 residues in the CDR3.

The chain is built from TRBV28 and TRBJ1-1; possibly TRBD1 for D (5 bases). Germline CDR1 and CDR2: MDHEN and SYDVKM. CDR3 length equals 15 residues. The V and J ends lost 1 base and 5 bases respectively, with 14 bases between them. The CDR3 DNA reads as TGTGCCAGCAGTTTATCGGCAGCGAGGGGAACTGAAGCTTTCTTT. As protein: CASSLSAARGTEAFF.

This chain joins TRBV10-1 and TRBJ2-1, with no clear D. CDR1 WNHNN and CDR2 SYGVQD come from the germline V gene (reference sequence). This CDR3 spans 12 amino acids. V was shortened by 2 bases and J by 9 bases, with 8 bases between the two germline ends. The CDR3 is CASSEPLSEQFF. CDR3 nucleotide sequence: TGCGCCAGCAGTGAGCCGCTCAGTGAGCAGTTCTTC.

This clone has only one observation. The chain joins TRBV28 to TRBJ1-5; 9 positions agree with TRBD1. J lost 6 bases, V lost 5 bases, and 8 bases had no gene match. The CDR3 runs 15 residues. Germline V gene data show CDR1 as MDHEN and CDR2 as SYDVKM. The CDR3 region has the DNA TGTGCCAGCAGTGGGTTGGACAGGGGCACTCAGCCCCAGCATTTT. This encodes CASSGLDRGTQPQHF.

The chain carries TRBV6-6 and TRBJ2-2, with 7 bases matching TRBD2. CDR1 is MNHNY and CDR2 is SVGAGI in the germline V gene (reference sequence). The junction had 6 bases not matched to a gene; V was cut back by 11 bases and J by 3 bases. This CDR3 spans 13 amino acids. This CDR3 reads CAGGGWDTGELFF. CDR3 nucleotides: TGTGCCGGGGGAGGGTGGGACACCGGGGAGCTGTTTTTT.

The chain has TRBV19 and TRBJ2-3; D is unresolved. CDR1 and CDR2 (germline): LNHDA, SQIVND (reference sequence). The germline V and J ends were trimmed by 5 bases and 7 bases, with 7 bases remaining between them. This CDR3 comprises 11 residues. This chain's CDR3 is CASSQSYTQYF. CDR3 nucleotide sequence: TGTGCCAGTAGTCAATCTTATACGCAGTATTTT.

The J gene is TRBJ1-4, the V gene TRBV7-9; no firm D call. CDR3 length: 15 residues. V was pared by 2 bases and J by 9 bases, with 16 bases between. Germline lookup yields CDR1 SEHNR and CDR2 FQNEAQ (reference sequence). CDR3 loop: CASSLSFPGYQKLFF. The CDR3 DNA reads TGTGCCAGCAGCTTATCGTTCCCAGGATATCAAAAACTGTTTTTT.

The chain joins TRBV14 to TRBJ2-1; maybe TRBD2 (5 bases). Looked up from germline, CDR1 is SGHDN and CDR2 is FVKESK. The CDR3 covers 16 residues. V lost 2 bases to trimming and J lost 13 bases, with 24 bases between them. Here the CDR3 DNA reads TGTGCCAGCAGCCAAAACTTCGGGGATTTCGGATCGAAACAGTTCTTC. It yields the protein CASSQNFGDFGSKQFF. Supplemented by reference TRBV14 and TRBJ2-1, the full variable domain reads EAGVTQFPSHSVIEKGQTVTLRCDPISGHDNLYWYRRVMGKEIKFLLHFVKESKQDESGMPNNRFLAERTGGTYSTLKVQPAELEDSGVYFCASSQNFGDFGSKQFFGPGTRLTVL.

The chain employs TRBV7-2 and TRBJ2-1, with D possibly TRBD2 on 5 matching bases. The germline gives CDR1 SGHTA, CDR2 FQGNSA. CDR3 length equals 15 residues. The V end lost 5 bases, the J end lost 0 bases, and 11 bases lay between the germline ends. CDR3 sequence (DNA): TGTGCCAGCAGCCCCAGGAGGAGCTCCTACAATGAGCAGTTCTTC. It is translated as CASSPRRSSYNEQFF.

V gene TRBV5-6 combines with J gene TRBJ1-4, with D unclear. The germline gives CDR1 SGHDT, CDR2 YYEEEE. This CDR3 contains 16 residues. V was shortened by 0 bases and J by 5 bases, with 14 bases between the two germline ends. The DNA for the CDR3 is TGTGCCAGCAGCTTGGCCAGGAGGTCCCGGAATGAAAAACTGTTTTTT. It is translated as CASSLARRSRNEKLFF.

V usage is TRBV5-4 and J usage is TRBJ2-3, with 8 bases identical to TRBD2. Germline V gene lookup returns CDR1 SGHNT and CDR2 YYREEE (reference sequence). The V segment lost 4 bases and the J segment 4 bases; nucleotides outside the gene matches: 8. This CDR3 spans 15 amino acids. CDR3 bases: TGTGCCAGCAGCGCTCGGGAGGGCCGAGCAGATACGCAGTATTTT. Translation: CASSAREGRADTQYF.

This sequence joins TRBV29-1 and TRBJ1-2; D possibly corresponds to TRBD1 (5 bases). The CDR3 consists of 13 residues. Germline V gene lookup returns CDR1 SQVTM and CDR2 ANQGSEA. Trimming took off 8 bases at V and 7 bases at J, with 20 bases between the two ends. The CDR3 region has the DNA TGCAGCTATGGGTTAGGGGCGGATGGTGGCTACACCTTC. Translating it yields CSYGLGADGGYTF.